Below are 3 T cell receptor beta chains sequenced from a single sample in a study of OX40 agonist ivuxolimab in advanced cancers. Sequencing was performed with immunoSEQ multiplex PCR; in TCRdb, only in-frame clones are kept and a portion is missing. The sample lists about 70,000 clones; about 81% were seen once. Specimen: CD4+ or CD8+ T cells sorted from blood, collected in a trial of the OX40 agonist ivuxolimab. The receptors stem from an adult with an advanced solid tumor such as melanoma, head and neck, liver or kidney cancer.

The CDR3 loop is CASSFLAGGLETQYF. The CDR3 bases are TGTGCCAGCAGCTTCTTAGCGGGGGGGCTGGAGACCCAGTACTTC. J is TRBJ2-5 and V is TRBV7-3; 11 positions agree with TRBD2. V shed 3 bases and J 5 bases; nucleotides not matched to a gene: 5. The germline V gene encodes CDR1 SGHTA and CDR2 FQGTGA. The CDR3 runs to 15 residues.

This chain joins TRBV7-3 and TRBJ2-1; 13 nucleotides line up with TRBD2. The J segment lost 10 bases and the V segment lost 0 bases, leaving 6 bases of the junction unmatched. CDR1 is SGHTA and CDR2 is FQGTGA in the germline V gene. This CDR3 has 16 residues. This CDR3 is CASSLTTSGGAREQFF. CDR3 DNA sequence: TGTGCCAGCAGCTTAACTACTAGCGGGGGGGCCCGGGAGCAGTTCTTC.

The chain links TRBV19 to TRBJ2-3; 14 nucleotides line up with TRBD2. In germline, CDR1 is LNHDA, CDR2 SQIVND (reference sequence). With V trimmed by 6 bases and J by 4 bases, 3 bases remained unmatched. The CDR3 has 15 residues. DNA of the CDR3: TGTGCCAGTAGACAGACTAGCGGGGGGGCAGATACGCAGTATTTT. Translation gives CASRQTSGGADTQYF.